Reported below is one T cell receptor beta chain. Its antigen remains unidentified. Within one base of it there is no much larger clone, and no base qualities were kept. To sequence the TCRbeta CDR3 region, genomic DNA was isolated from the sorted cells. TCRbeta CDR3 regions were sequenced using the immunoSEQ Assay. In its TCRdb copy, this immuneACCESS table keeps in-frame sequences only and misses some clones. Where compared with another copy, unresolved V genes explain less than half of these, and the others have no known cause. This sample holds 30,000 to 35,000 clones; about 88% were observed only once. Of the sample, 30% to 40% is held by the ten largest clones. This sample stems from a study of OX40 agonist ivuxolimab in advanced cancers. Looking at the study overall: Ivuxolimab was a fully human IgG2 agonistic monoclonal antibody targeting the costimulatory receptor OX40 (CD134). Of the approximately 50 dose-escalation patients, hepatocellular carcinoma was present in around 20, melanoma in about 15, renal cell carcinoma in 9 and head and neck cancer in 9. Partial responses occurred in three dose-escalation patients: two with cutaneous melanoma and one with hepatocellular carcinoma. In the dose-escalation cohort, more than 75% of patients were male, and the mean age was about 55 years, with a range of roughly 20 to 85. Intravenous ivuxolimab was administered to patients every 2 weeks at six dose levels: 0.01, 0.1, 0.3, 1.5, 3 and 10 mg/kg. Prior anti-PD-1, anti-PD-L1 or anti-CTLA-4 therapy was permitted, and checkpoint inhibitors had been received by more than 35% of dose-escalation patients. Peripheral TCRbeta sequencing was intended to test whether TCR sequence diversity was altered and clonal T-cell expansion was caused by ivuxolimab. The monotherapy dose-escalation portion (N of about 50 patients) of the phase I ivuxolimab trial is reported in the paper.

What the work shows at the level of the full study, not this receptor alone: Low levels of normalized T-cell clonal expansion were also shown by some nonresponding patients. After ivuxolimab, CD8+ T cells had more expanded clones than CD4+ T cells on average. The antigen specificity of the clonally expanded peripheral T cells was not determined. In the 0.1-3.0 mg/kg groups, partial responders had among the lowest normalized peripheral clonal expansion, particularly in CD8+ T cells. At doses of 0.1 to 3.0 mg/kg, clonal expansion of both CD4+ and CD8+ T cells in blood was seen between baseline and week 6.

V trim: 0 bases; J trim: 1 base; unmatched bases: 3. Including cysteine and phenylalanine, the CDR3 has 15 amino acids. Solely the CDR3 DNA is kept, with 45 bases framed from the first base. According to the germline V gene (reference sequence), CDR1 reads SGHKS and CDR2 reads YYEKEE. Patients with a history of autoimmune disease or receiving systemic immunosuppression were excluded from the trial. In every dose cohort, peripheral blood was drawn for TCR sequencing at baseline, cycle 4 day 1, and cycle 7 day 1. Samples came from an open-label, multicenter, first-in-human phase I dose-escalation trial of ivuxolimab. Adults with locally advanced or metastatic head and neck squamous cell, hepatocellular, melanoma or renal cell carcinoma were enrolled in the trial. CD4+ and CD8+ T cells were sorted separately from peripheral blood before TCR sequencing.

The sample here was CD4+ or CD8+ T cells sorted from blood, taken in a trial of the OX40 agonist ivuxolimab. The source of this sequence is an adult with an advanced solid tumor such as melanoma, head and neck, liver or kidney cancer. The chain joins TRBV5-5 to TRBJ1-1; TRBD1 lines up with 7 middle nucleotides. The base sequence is TGTGCCAGCAGCTTGGAAGGGACAGCGAACACTGAAGCTTTCTTT. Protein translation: CASSLEGTANTEAFF.